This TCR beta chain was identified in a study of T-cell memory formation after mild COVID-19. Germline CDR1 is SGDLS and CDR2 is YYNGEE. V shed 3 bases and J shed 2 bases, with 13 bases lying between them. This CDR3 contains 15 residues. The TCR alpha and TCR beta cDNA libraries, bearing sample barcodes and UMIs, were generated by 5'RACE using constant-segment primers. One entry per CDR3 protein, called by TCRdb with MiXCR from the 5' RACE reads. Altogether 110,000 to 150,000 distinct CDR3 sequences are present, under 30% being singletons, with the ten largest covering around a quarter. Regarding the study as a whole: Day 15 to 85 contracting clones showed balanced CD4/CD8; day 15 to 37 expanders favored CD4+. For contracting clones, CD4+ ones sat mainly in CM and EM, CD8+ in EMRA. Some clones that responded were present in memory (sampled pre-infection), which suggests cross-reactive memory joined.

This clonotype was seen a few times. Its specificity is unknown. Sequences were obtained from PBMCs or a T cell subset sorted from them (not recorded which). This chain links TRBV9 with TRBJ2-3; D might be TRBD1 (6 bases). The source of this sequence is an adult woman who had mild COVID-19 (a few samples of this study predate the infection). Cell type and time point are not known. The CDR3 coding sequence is TGTGCCAGCAGCGCCGGGACATGGGCCACAGATACGCAGTATTTT. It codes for CASSAGTWATDTQYF.